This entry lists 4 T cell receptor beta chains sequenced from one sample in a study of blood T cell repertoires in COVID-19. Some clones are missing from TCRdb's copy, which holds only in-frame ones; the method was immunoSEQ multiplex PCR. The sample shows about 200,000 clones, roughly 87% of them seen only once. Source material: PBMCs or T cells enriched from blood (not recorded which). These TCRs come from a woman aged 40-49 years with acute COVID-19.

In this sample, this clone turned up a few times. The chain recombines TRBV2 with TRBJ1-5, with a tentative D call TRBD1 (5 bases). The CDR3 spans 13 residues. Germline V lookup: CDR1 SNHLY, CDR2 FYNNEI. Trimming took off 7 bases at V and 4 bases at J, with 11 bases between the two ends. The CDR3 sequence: CASKRQLNQPQHF. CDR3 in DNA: TGTGCCAGCAAGCGACAGCTGAATCAGCCCCAGCATTTT.

The CDR3, as DNA: TGTGCCAGCAGCTCGTCCCTAGCGGGAGATTCCTACAATGAGCAGTTCTTC. Protein sequence: CASSSSLAGDSYNEQFF. This sequence joins TRBV11-2 and TRBJ2-1; TRBD2 agrees at 10 bases. This CDR3 region has 17 residues. Germline V CDR1 and CDR2: SGHAT, FQNNGV. Trimming took 4 bases from V and 1 from J; bases not matched to a gene: 7. The variable domain in full, with the rest retrieved from reference TRBV11-2 and TRBJ2-1, is EAGVAQSPRYKIIEKRQSVAFWCNPISGHATLYWYQQILGQGPKLLIQFQNNGVVDDSQLPKDRFSAERLKGVDSTLKIQPAKLEDSAVYLCASSSSLAGDSYNEQFFGPGTRLTVL.

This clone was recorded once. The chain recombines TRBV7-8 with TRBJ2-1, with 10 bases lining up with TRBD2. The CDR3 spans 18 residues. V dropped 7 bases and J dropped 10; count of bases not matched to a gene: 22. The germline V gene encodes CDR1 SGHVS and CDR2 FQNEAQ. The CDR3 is CASTLPRGSGGTSGEQFF. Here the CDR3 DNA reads TGTGCCAGCACCCTCCCCAGGGGTAGCGGGGGGACGTCGGGGGAGCAGTTCTTC.

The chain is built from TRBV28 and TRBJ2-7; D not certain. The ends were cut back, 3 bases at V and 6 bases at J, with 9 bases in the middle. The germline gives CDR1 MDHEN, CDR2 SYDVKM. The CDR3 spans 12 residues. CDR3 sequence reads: CASSLRITEQYF. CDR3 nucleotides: TGTGCCAGCAGTTTGAGGATCACCGAGCAGTACTTC.